One and the same sample provided the 19 T cell receptor beta chains below, sequenced in a study of CD8+ T cells in alopecia areata. Treatment specified: oral pan-JAK inhibitor, 5-10 mg twice daily. The authors extracted RNA and reverse transcribed it into cDNA as the sequencing template. Profiled with immunoSEQ multiplex PCR; TCRdb holds only in-frame clones, not every one. Altogether 150,000 to 200,000 clones are present, 50% to 75% being singletons, with the ten largest covering around 15%. The specimen was CD4+ T cells sorted from blood, collected at approximately week 60, from a patient treated with tofacitinib. Receptors were obtained from a human donor with alopecia areata.

The chain couples TRBV2 to TRBJ1-1; tentative D call: TRBD1 (5 bases). Germline CDR1 SNHLY, CDR2 FYNNEI. The CDR3 loop spans 17 amino acids. V lost 4 bases, J lost 4 bases, and 22 bases lay in between. This chain's CDR3 is CASSVSQWRGGSTEAFF. The CDR3 DNA sequence: TGTGCCAGCAGTGTCTCTCAATGGCGTGGGGGGAGCACTGAAGCTTTCTTT.

This chain joins TRBV6-5 and TRBJ2-7; 8 nucleotides line up with TRBD1. The trim removed 0 bases at V and 2 bases at J, leaving 3 bases unmatched. The CDR3 totals 15 residues. CDR1 and CDR2 (germline): MNHEY, SVGAGI. CDR3 DNA sequence: TGTGCCAGCAGTTACTCGGGACAGGTGACCTACGAGCAGTACTTC. It translates to CASSYSGQVTYEQYF.

This chain links TRBV29-1 with TRBJ1-1, with D possibly being TRBD1 (6 bases). Germline-derived CDR1 and CDR2 are SQVTM and ANQGSEA. CDR3 length: 13 residues. The V end was cut by 4 bases, the J end by 0 bases, with 9 bases between. Here the CDR3 DNA reads TGCAGCGTTGGGAGGACAGTGAACACTGAAGCTTTCTTT. Amino acid sequence: CSVGRTVNTEAFF.

The V call is TRBV6-5, the J call TRBJ1-6; 7 nucleotides match TRBD1. CDR1 and CDR2 (germline): MNHEY, SVGAGI. The CDR3 covers 15 residues. V lost 4 bases, J lost 3 bases, and 3 bases stayed unmatched. For the CDR3, the DNA is TGTGCCAGCAGTTCTGGGACAGTCTATAATTCACCCCTCCACTTT. This encodes CASSSGTVYNSPLHF.

The rearrangement joins TRBV7-2 to TRBJ1-2, with a weak D call TRBD1 (6 bases). This CDR3 region has 13 residues. Trimming cost V 5 bases and J 4 bases, with 11 bases left between them. Per the germline V gene, CDR1 is SGHTA and CDR2 is FQGNSA. CDR3 in amino acids: CASSVDRSYGYTF. The CDR3 coding sequence is TGTGCCAGCAGCGTCGACAGGAGCTATGGCTACACCTTC.

V is TRBV5-1 and J is TRBJ1-1; weak D call: TRBD1 (5 bases). The germline V and J ends were trimmed by 3 bases and 8 bases, with 11 bases remaining between them. The germline V gene encodes CDR1 SGHRS and CDR2 YFSETQ. This CDR3 region has 12 residues. The CDR3: CASSSLTEEAFF. CDR3 nucleotides: TGCGCCAGCAGCTCGTTGACAGAAGAAGCTTTCTTT.

The V gene is TRBV20-1, the J gene TRBJ2-7; no reliable D call. The CDR3 consists of 11 residues. The germline V gene has CDR1 DFQATT and CDR2 SNEGSKA (reference sequence). V lost 6 bases, J lost 6 bases, and 12 bases lay in between. As DNA, the CDR3 is TGCAGTGCCCTGGGCGGCGGCGAGCAGTACTTC. Translating it yields CSALGGGEQYF.

This rearrangement joins TRBV7-2 to TRBJ1-5; 7 bases align to TRBD1. CDR1 is SGHTA, CDR2 FQGNSA, per germline. Trimming at V came to 0 bases and at J to 4 bases, leaving 6 bases not matched to a gene. This CDR3 spans 16 amino acids. The CDR3 protein is CASSLALTGANQPQHF. The CDR3 DNA is TGTGCCAGCAGCTTAGCCTTAACAGGGGCGAATCAGCCCCAGCATTTT.

The sample holds one count of this clone. The chain carries TRBV30 and TRBJ2-7, with D perhaps TRBD2 (6 bases). Germline CDR1 GTSNPN, CDR2 SVGIG (reference sequence). V shed 4 bases and J shed 0 bases, with 16 bases lying between them. The CDR3 totals 15 residues. The CDR3 nucleotides read TGTGCCTGGACACCCGGTGCGGGGAACTCCTACGAGCAGTACTTC. Amino acids: CAWTPGAGNSYEQYF.

This clone is a singleton in its sample. V and J are TRBV20-1 and TRBJ1-1; unclear D gene. CDR1 DFQATT and CDR2 SNEGSKA come from the germline V gene (reference sequence). The CDR3 is made up of 11 amino acids. V lost 2 bases and J lost 0, with 1 base in between. In DNA form, the CDR3 reads TGCAGTGCTAGACTGAACACTGAAGCTTTCTTT. Translating it yields CSARLNTEAFF.

This clone was counted a few times. The chain uses TRBV6-6 and TRBJ1-6, with D hard to call. V lost 7 bases and J lost 2, with 3 bases in between. Germline CDR1 reads MNHNY; CDR2 reads SVGAGI (reference sequence). The CDR3 runs to 12 residues. Here the CDR3 DNA reads TGTGCCAGCAACCCCTATAATTCACCCCTCCACTTT. It yields the protein CASNPYNSPLHF.

With respect to this clone: The sample carries other DNA sequences with the same CDR3. This chain uses TRBV29-1 with TRBJ2-1, with 8 bases lining up with TRBD1. The CDR3 is 14 amino acids. Germline CDR1 and CDR2: SQVTM and ANQGSEA. The trim removed 7 bases at V and 1 base at J, leaving 6 bases unmatched. The CDR3 DNA follows: TGCAGCGCCCTTGACAGGGGATCCTACAATGAGCAGTTCTTC. This codes for CSALDRGSYNEQFF.

The chain joins TRBV29-1 to TRBJ2-1; maybe TRBD1 (5 bases). In germline, CDR1 is SQVTM, CDR2 ANQGSEA. Trimming cost V 6 bases and J 9 bases, with 12 bases left between them. CDR3 size: 11 residues. The CDR3 spells CSVAMTVEQFF. In DNA, the CDR3 is TGCAGCGTCGCCATGACAGTTGAGCAGTTCTTC.

The V call is TRBV4-1, the J call TRBJ1-2, with 9 bases that match TRBD1. The V segment lost 0 bases and the J segment 6 bases; nucleotides outside the gene matches: 11. The germline V gene has CDR1 MGHRA and CDR2 YSYEKL. CDR3 length equals 17 residues. Written as DNA, the CDR3 is TGCGCCAGCAGCCAAGATCCCCTGGGACAGGGCCAAGATGGCTACACCTTC. This sequence encodes CASSQDPLGQGQDGYTF.

The table lists this clone with a few counts. The chain couples TRBV7-9 to TRBJ1-1, with TRBD1 as a possible D gene (5 bases). V gave up 0 bases and J gave up 7 bases, with 9 bases separating them. This CDR3 region has 13 residues. Germline V gene lookup returns CDR1 SEHNR and CDR2 FQNEAQ (reference sequence). CDR3 amino acids: CASSLAGQGEAFF. The CDR3 coding sequence is TGTGCCAGCAGCTTAGCCGGGCAGGGTGAAGCTTTCTTT.

The table lists this clone with a few counts. The chain has TRBV5-1 and TRBJ2-1; no definite D call. Between the trimmed V and J ends, which lost 7 bases and 2 bases, there was a span of 10 bases. Per the germline V gene, CDR1 is SGHRS and CDR2 is YFSETQ. This CDR3 has 13 amino acids. The CDR3, as DNA: TGCGCCAGCGGGCTAAGGACCTACAATGAGCAGTTCTTC. Protein sequence: CASGLRTYNEQFF.

The chain combines TRBV7-2 with TRBJ2-3, with D perhaps assigned TRBD1 or TRBD2 (6 bases each). The germline gives CDR1 SGHTA, CDR2 FQGNSA. Trimming pared 3 bases from V and 6 bases from J, leaving 16 bases between. This CDR3 has 15 residues. The CDR3 sequence is CASSFWGATTDTQYF. The CDR3 region has the DNA TGTGCCAGCAGCTTCTGGGGGGCCACCACGGATACGCAGTATTTT.

The gene calls are TRBV30 and TRBJ2-1; 7 positions agree with TRBD1. There are 12 residues in the CDR3. Germline trimming cut 5 bases from V and 8 bases from J; bases unmatched to any gene: 6. Looked up from germline, CDR1 is GTSNPN and CDR2 is SVGIG (reference sequence). Here the CDR3 reads CAWGHRGDEQFF. The CDR3 nucleotides are TGTGCCTGGGGTCACAGGGGCGATGAGCAGTTCTTC.

This clone was counted only a few times. The J gene is TRBJ2-2, the V gene TRBV5-1; no reliable D call. Trimming pared 2 bases from V and 4 bases from J, leaving 15 bases between. This CDR3 has 16 residues. Germline V lookup: CDR1 SGHRS, CDR2 YFSETQ. This chain's CDR3 is CASSFGALQGTGELFF. The CDR3 DNA is TGCGCCAGCAGCTTTGGAGCACTCCAAGGCACCGGGGAGCTGTTTTTT.